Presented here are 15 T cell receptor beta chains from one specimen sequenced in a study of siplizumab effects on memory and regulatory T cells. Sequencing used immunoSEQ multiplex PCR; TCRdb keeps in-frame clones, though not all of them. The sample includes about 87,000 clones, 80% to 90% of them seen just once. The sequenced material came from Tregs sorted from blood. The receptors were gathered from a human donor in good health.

CDR3 region: CASITSGTDTQYF. DNA of the CDR3: TGTGCCAGCATTACTAGCGGCACAGATACGCAGTATTTT. J is TRBJ2-3 and V is TRBV28, with 7 bases identical to TRBD2. The CDR3 is 13 residues long. CDR1 and CDR2 from the germline V gene are MDHEN and SYDVKM. V was clipped by 7 bases and J by 1 base; unmatched bases: 2.

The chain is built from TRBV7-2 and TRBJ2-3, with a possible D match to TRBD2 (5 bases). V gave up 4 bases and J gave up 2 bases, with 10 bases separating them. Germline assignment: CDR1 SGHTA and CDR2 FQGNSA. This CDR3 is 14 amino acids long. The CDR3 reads CASSSTGITDTQYF. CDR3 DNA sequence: TGTGCCAGCAGCTCGACGGGAATCACAGATACGCAGTATTTT.

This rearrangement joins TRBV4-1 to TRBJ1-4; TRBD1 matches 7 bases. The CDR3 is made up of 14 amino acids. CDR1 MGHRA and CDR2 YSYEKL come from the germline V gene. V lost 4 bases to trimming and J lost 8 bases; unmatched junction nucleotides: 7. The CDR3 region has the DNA TGCGCCAGCAGCCGACTGGGACAGATAGAAAAACTGTTTTTT. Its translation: CASSRLGQIEKLFF.

The CDR3 sequence: CASKGHRFSYEQYF. CDR3 in DNA: TGTGCCAGCAAGGGACACCGGTTCTCCTACGAGCAGTACTTC. The J gene is TRBJ2-7, the V gene TRBV2; maybe TRBD1 (6 bases). This CDR3 comprises 14 residues. Germline loops: CDR1 SNHLY, CDR2 FYNNEI. Trimming shortened V by 7 bases and J by 0 bases, and 13 bases separated the two germline ends.

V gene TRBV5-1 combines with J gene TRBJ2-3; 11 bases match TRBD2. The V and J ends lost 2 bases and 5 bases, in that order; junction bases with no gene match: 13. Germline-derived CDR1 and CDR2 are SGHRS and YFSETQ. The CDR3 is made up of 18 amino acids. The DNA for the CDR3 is TGCGCCAGCAGCTTACCGGTCCTAGCGGGGGGCCGGGGAGATACGCAGTATTTT. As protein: CASSLPVLAGGRGDTQYF.

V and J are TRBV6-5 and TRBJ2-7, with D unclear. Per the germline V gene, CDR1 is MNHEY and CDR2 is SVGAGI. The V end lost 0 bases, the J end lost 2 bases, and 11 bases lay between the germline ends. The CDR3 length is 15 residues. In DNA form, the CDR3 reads TGTGCCAGCAGTTACTCTGGCTCTCTAACCTACGAGCAGTACTTC. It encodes CASSYSGSLTYEQYF.

This CDR3 reads CASSLVRSTSTDTQYF. Written as DNA, the CDR3 is TGCGCCAGCAGCTTGGTTCGGTCTACTAGCACAGATACGCAGTATTTT. This chain links TRBV5-1 with TRBJ2-3, with D hard to call. Germline CDR1 SGHRS, CDR2 YFSETQ. The CDR3 has 16 amino acids. Trimming left V 0 bases short and J 0 bases short, with 11 bases between. The whole variable domain, remainder taken from reference TRBV5-1 and TRBJ2-3, is KAGVTQTPRYLIKTRGQQVTLSCSPISGHRSVSWYQQTPGQGLQFLFEYFSETQRNKGNFPGRFSGRQFSNSRSEMNVSTLELGDSALYLCASSLVRSTSTDTQYFGPGTRLTVL.

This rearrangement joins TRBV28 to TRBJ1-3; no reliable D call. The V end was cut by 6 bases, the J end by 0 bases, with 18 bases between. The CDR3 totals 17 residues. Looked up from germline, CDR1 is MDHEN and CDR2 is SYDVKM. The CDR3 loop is CASRQPLLLGSGNTIYF. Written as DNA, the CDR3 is TGTGCCAGCAGACAACCTCTGCTTTTAGGCTCTGGAAACACCATATATTTT.

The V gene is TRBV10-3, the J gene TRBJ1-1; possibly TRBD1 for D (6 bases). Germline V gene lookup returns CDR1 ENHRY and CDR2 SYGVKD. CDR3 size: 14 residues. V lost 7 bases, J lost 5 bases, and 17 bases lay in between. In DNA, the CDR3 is TGTGCCATCAACCAACCCGGAAGGGGGACTGAAGCTTTCTTT. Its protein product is CAINQPGRGTEAFF.

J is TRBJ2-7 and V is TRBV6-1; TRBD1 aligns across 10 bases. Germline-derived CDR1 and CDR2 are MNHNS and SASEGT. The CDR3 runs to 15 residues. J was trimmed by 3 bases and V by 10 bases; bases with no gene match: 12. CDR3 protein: CATPGQGPNYYEQYF. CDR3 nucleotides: TGTGCCACTCCGGGACAGGGGCCCAATTACTACGAGCAGTACTTC.

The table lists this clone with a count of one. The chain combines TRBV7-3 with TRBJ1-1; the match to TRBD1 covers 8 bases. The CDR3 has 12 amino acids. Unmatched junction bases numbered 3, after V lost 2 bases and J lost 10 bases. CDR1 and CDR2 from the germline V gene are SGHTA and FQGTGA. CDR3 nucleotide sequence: TGTGCCAGCAGCTTACCAGGGGGCAGAGCTTTCTTT. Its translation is CASSLPGGRAFF. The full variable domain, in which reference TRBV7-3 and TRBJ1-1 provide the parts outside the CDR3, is GAGVSQTPSNKVTEKGKYVELRCDPISGHTALYWYRQSLGQGPEFLIYFQGTGAADDSGLPNDRFFAVRPEGSVSTLKIQRTERGDSAVYLCASSLPGGRAFFGQGTRLTVV.

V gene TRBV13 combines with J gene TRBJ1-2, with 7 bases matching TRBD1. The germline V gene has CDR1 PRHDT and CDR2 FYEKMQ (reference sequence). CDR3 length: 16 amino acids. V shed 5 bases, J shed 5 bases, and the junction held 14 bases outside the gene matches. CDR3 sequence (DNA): TGTGCCAGCAGCCGCACGGAGGGGGCGCTGAAGTATGGCTACACCTTC. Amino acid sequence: CASSRTEGALKYGYTF.

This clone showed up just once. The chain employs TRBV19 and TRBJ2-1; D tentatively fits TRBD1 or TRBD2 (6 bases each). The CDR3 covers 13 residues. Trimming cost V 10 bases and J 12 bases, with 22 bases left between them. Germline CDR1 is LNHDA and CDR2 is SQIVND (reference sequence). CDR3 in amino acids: CATRGAANAWQFF. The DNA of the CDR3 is TGTGCCACAAGGGGGGCAGCTAATGCGTGGCAGTTCTTC. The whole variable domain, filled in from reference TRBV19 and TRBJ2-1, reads DGGITQSPKYLFRKEGQNVTLSCEQNLNHDAMYWYRQDPGQGLRLIYYSQIVNDFQKGDIAEGYSVSREKKESFPLTVTSAQKNPTAFYLCATRGAANAWQFFGPGTRLTVL.

CDR3 in DNA: TGCGCCAGCAGCCAAGGAAAGGGGTATGTGGGGCTGAGGGCCAGCACTGAAGCTTTCTTT. It yields the protein CASSQGKGYVGLRASTEAFF. The J gene is TRBJ1-1, the V gene TRBV4-1; possible D gene TRBD1, 5 bases. CDR1 and CDR2 from the germline V gene are MGHRA and YSYEKL. The CDR3 spans 20 residues. The V and J ends lost 1 base and 4 bases respectively, with 28 bases between them.

For the CDR3, the DNA is TGTGCCAGTAGTATCCGGGGGGTGACAGGCGACCTCCTCTACGAGCAGTACTTC. It yields the protein CASSIRGVTGDLLYEQYF. The chain uses TRBV19 and TRBJ2-7, with D possibly matching TRBD2 (7 bases). CDR1 is LNHDA and CDR2 is SQIVND in the germline V gene (reference sequence). The CDR3 runs 18 residues. V shed 3 bases and J shed 3 bases, with 24 bases lying between them.